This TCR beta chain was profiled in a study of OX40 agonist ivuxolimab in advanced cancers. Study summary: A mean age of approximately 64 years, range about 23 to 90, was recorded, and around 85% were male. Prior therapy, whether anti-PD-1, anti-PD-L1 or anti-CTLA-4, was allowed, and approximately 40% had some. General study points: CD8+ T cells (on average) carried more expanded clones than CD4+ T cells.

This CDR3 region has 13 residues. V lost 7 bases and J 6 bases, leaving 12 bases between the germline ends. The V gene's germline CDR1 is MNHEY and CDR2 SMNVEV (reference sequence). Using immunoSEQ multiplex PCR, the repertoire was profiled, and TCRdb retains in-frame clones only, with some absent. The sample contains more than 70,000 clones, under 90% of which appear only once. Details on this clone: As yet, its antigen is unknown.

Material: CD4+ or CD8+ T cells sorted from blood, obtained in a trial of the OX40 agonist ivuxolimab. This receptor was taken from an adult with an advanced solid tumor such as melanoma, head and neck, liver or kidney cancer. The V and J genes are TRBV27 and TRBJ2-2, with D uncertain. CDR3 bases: TGTGCCAGCAAAGCGATGGCCTCCGGGGAGCTGTTTTTT. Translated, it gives CASKAMASGELFF.